These 4 T cell receptor beta chains came from one sample sequenced in a study of CD8 T cells in ankylosing spondylitis. Findings and caveats of the study: Among TCR beta sequences, a motif of eight highly homologous variants appeared characteristic of ankylosing spondylitis blood.

Which antigens these TCRs recognize remains unknown. Via MiXCR, TCRdb re-called the 5' RACE reads, giving one row per CDR3 protein. The sample has about 450,000 distinct CDR3 sequences, 25% to 30% seen once. What was sequenced was blood, either unsorted or a sorted T cell fraction (not recorded which). All receptors come from a male donor with ankylosing spondylitis.

V usage is TRBV5-1 and J usage is TRBJ1-3; no firm D call. V lost 4 bases and J lost 3, with 14 bases in between. From germline, CDR1 is SGHRS and CDR2 YFSETQ. The length of the CDR3 is 15 residues. CDR3 loop: CASSPGGLGGNTIYF. In DNA form, the CDR3 reads TGCGCCAGCAGCCCCGGAGGGCTAGGTGGAAACACCATATATTTT.

This clonotype came up a few times. V usage is TRBV20-1 and J usage is TRBJ2-5, with 15 bases aligning to TRBD2. The CDR3 totals 16 residues. Germline V lookup: CDR1 DFQATT, CDR2 SNEGSKA (reference sequence). V gave up 6 bases and J gave up 4 bases; unmatched junction bases: 9. The CDR3 loop is CSAAPSGLAGGETQYF. Here the CDR3 DNA reads TGCAGTGCCGCCCCTTCGGGACTAGCGGGGGGAGAGACCCAGTACTTC.

This clonotype occurred a few times. The chain recombines TRBV25-1 with TRBJ2-5, with D possibly matching TRBD1 (5 bases). This CDR3 comprises 13 residues. Germline CDR1 is MGHDK and CDR2 is SYGVNS. The V end was cut by 3 bases, the J end by 5 bases, with 10 bases between. DNA for the CDR3: TGTGCCAGCAGTGAGCCAGGGAAGGAGACCCAGTACTTC. Translated, it gives CASSEPGKETQYF. The entire variable domain, with the rest obtained from reference TRBV25-1 and TRBJ2-5, is as follows: EADIYQTPRYLVIGTGKKITLECSQTMGHDKMYWYQQDPGMELHLIHYSYGVNSTEKGDLSSESTVSRIRTEHFPLTLESARPSHTSQYLCASSEPGKETQYFGPGTRLLVL.

This chain uses TRBV20-1 with TRBJ2-7, with 7 bases aligning to TRBD2. This CDR3 region has 16 residues. V shed 0 bases and J 1 base; nucleotides not matched to a gene: 9. The germline V gene encodes CDR1 DFQATT and CDR2 SNEGSKA (reference sequence). CDR3 protein: CSARDPSGGRSYEQYF. The CDR3 DNA sequence: TGCAGTGCTAGAGATCCTTCGGGGGGACGTTCCTACGAGCAGTACTTC.